This T cell receptor (beta chain) appears in the sequencing data of a study of CD8 T cells in Susac syndrome. Remarks on this clonotype: What it binds is not known.

TCR beta sequences were obtained from blood CD8+ and CD4+ T cells. Reverse transcription of about 0.45 to 1 ug RNA was performed with random hexamers. One entry per CDR3 protein results from TCRdb running MiXCR on the immunoSEQ multiplex PCR reads. The sample lists about 80,000 distinct CDR3 sequences, roughly 96% seen once, with 0.41% in the top ten. Overall study findings and caveats: In total CD8+ repertoires, some 15 Susac-specific public clones were found, and in CD8+ TEMRA repertoires, roughly 5 were found.

The sequenced sample was CD8+ T cells from PBMCs. The TCR comes from a human donor with Susac syndrome.

The CDR3 protein is CASSLAGGSLGEQYF. The CDR3 DNA reads TGCGCCAGCAGCTTGGCAGGCGGGAGTTTGGGGGAGCAGTACTTC. The chain employs TRBV5-1 and TRBJ2-7; 7 nucleotides match TRBD2. The CDR3 covers 15 residues. Losses at the gene ends were 0 bases for V and 7 bases for J; bases not matched to a gene: 10. Per germline, CDR1 SGHRS and CDR2 YFSETQ.